What follows are 3 T cell receptor beta chains derived from one specimen sequenced in a study of T cells expressing NK-cell markers. TCRdb reprocessed the 5' RACE reads and keeps a single row for each CDR3 protein, giving no DNA. The table for this sample gives about 260,000 distinct CDR3 sequences. Input material: blood T cells: a sorted CD56 or NKG2C T cell subset, CD4+ or CD8+ T cells, or bulk PBMC T cells (not recorded which). These TCRs come from a man younger than 30 in good health.

The genes are TRBV24-1 and TRBJ1-5. CDR1 is KGHDR and CDR2 is SFDVKD in the germline V gene. This CDR3 has 12 amino acids. CDR3 amino acids: CATFVGGQPQHF.

The chain is built from TRBV11-2 and TRBJ2-4; as DNA is missing, the TRBD1 call by TCRdb cannot be tested. The CDR3 loop spans 19 amino acids. Germline-derived CDR1 and CDR2 are SGHAT and FQNNGV. The CDR3 loop reads CASSFSPRGERLAKNIQYF.

The chain links TRBV5-1 to TRBJ2-2; the TCRdb call, TRBD1, lacks DNA for checking. From germline, CDR1 is SGHRS and CDR2 YFSETQ. The CDR3 extends over 16 amino acids. The CDR3 region is CASSPWGETNTGELFF.